The 9 T cell receptor beta chains below all came from one sample that was sequenced in a study of cytomegalovirus exposure and HLA in healthy donors. Profiled with immunoSEQ multiplex PCR; TCRdb holds only in-frame clones, not every one. The profile shows over 150,000 clones, more than 65% of them singletons. The sample taken for sequencing was PBMCs. The receptors were gathered from a young woman in good health and CMV-seropositive.

This rearrangement joins TRBV28 to TRBJ2-7; a weak D match, TRBD1 (6 bases). The germline V and J ends were trimmed by 5 bases and 3 bases, with 11 bases remaining between them. The germline V gene has CDR1 MDHEN and CDR2 SYDVKM. CDR3 length: 13 amino acids. The CDR3 is CASSPGVIYEQYF. CDR3 sequence (DNA): TGTGCCAGCAGTCCAGGGGTGATCTACGAGCAGTACTTC. Looking up the rest from reference TRBV28 and TRBJ2-7 gives the full variable domain: DVKVTQSSRYLVKRTGEKVFLECVQDMDHENMFWYRQDPGLGLRLIYFSYDVKMKEKGDIPEGYSVSREKKERFSLILESASTNQTSMYLCASSPGVIYEQYFGPGTRLTVT.

The V call is TRBV18, the J call TRBJ2-7, with 8 bases that match TRBD2. The CDR3 is 16 residues long. Per germline, CDR1 KGHSH and CDR2 LQKENI. V was clipped by 3 bases and J by 2 bases; unmatched bases: 9. The CDR3 region has the DNA TGTGCCAGCTCACCTGAGGCGAGTAGCGGGACCTACGAGCAGTACTTC. Residues: CASSPEASSGTYEQYF.

The chain carries TRBV6-5 and TRBJ1-1; TRBD1 agrees at 12 bases. Germline V gives CDR1 MNHEY, CDR2 SVGAGI. The V segment lost 5 bases and the J segment 5 bases; nucleotides outside the gene matches: 6. This CDR3 comprises 15 residues. The CDR3 loop reads CASSRDRGLWTEAFF. As DNA, the CDR3 is TGTGCCAGCAGTCGGGACAGGGGGCTGTGGACTGAAGCTTTCTTT.

This chain connects TRBV27 to TRBJ1-2; no firm D call. V lost 2 bases, J lost 7 bases, and 17 bases lay in between. The germline gives CDR1 MNHEY, CDR2 SMNVEV (reference sequence). This CDR3 comprises 15 residues. This CDR3 reads CASSLPRGGKRGYTF. Written as DNA, the CDR3 is TGTGCCAGCAGTTTACCTCGTGGAGGGAAGCGTGGCTACACCTTC.

V usage is TRBV6-5 and J usage is TRBJ2-5; TRBD1 matches 8 bases. Germline V gene sequence: CDR1 MNHEY, CDR2 SVGAGI. J lost 1 base, V lost 6 bases, and 4 bases had no gene match. The CDR3 is made up of 14 amino acids. CDR3 bases: TGTGCCAGCAGACTAGACAGGGGCCAAGAGACCCAGTACTTC. Translation: CASRLDRGQETQYF.

The rearrangement links TRBV19 to TRBJ1-2, with no clear D. The germline V gene has CDR1 LNHDA and CDR2 SQIVND (reference sequence). Trimming cost V 6 bases and J 0 bases, with 11 bases left between them. The length of the CDR3 is 14 residues. The CDR3 is CASSLGSSNYGYTF. CDR3 bases: TGTGCCAGTAGCCTGGGCAGCTCTAACTATGGCTACACCTTC.

The rearrangement joins TRBV7-2 to TRBJ1-1, with D perhaps TRBD1 (6 bases). Trimming took off 5 bases at V and 4 bases at J, with 8 bases between the two ends. This CDR3 comprises 12 residues. Germline-derived CDR1 and CDR2 are SGHTA and FQGNSA. The CDR3 protein is CASSQQGTEAFF. CDR3 DNA: TGTGCCAGCAGCCAACAGGGCACTGAAGCTTTCTTT.

The genes are TRBV7-2 and TRBJ2-7; the D is unclear. Germline V gene sequence: CDR1 SGHTA, CDR2 FQGNSA. V was shortened by 0 bases and J by 3 bases, with 12 bases between the two germline ends. CDR3 size: 15 residues. The CDR3 DNA reads TGTGCCAGCAGCTTAGCTGGTCGAGGCTACTACGAGCAGTACTTC. This sequence encodes CASSLAGRGYYEQYF.

The chain links TRBV30 to TRBJ2-5; 8 nucleotides match TRBD1. The V gene end was trimmed by 7 bases and the J gene end by 5 bases; junction bases not matched to a gene: 12. This CDR3 has 14 residues. Per germline, CDR1 GTSNPN and CDR2 SVGIG (reference sequence). CDR3 DNA sequence: TGTGCCTCGCAGACCAGGGGGCTAGGGGAGACCCAGTACTTC. Amino acid sequence: CASQTRGLGETQYF.